These 15 T cell receptor beta chains originate from one sample sequenced in a study of STAT5B mutations in CD4+ large granular lymphocyte leukemia. Sequenced by immunoSEQ multiplex PCR; TCRdb stores in-frame clones only, minus some. The table shows 30,000 to 40,000 clones, with 70% to 80% occurring only once. Sequencing was carried out using CD4+ T cells from blood buffy coats. Receptors were obtained from a human donor in good health.

The chain couples TRBV4-3 to TRBJ1-2; D gene uncertain. Germline lookup yields CDR1 LGHNA and CDR2 YSLEER. The CDR3 loop spans 15 amino acids. Trimming removed 0 bases from V and 4 bases from J, with 12 bases in between. CDR3 coding DNA: TGCGCCAGCAGCCAAGATAGGAGCAATCCCTATGGCTACACCTTC. Translation: CASSQDRSNPYGYTF.

The V call is TRBV6-5, the J call TRBJ1-3, with no clear D. CDR1 and CDR2 (germline): MNHEY, SVGAGI. The CDR3 is made up of 15 amino acids. V was clipped by 0 bases and J by 4 bases, with 10 bases between them. CDR3 nucleotides: TGTGCCAGCAGTTACTCGTTGGCAGTGGGAAACACCATATATTTT. As protein: CASSYSLAVGNTIYF.

V and J are TRBV10-2 and TRBJ2-7, with 14 bases lining up with TRBD2. V lost 3 bases, J lost 1 base, and 5 bases stayed unmatched. This CDR3 comprises 17 residues. Germline CDR1 WSHSY, CDR2 SAAADI. The DNA of the CDR3 is TGCGCCAGCAGTGATGGGACTAGCGGGGGCCCATCCTACGAGCAGTACTTC. It specifies CASSDGTSGGPSYEQYF.

V and J are TRBV6-5 and TRBJ1-3; D remains unclear. The CDR3 has 15 residues. Germline CDR1 reads MNHEY; CDR2 reads SVGAGI. V dropped 6 bases and J dropped 0 bases, with 12 bases sitting between them. The CDR3 nucleotides are TGTGCCAGCAGCTTGGGCCGTCCCTCTGGAAACACCATATATTTT. Residues: CASSLGRPSGNTIYF.

The chain employs TRBV6-6 and TRBJ1-5; D is unclear. The CDR3 loop spans 14 amino acids. CDR1 and CDR2 from the germline V gene are MNHNY and SVGAGI (reference sequence). Deletions cut 2 bases from V and 7 bases from J, with 12 bases between. The CDR3 nucleotides read TGTGCCAGCAGTTACACCCCGGACTGGCAGCCCCAGCATTTT. Translation: CASSYTPDWQPQHF.

The chain employs TRBV10-1 and TRBJ1-5; D is perhaps TRBD1 (6 bases). CDR1 is WNHNN and CDR2 is SYGVQD in the germline V gene (reference sequence). V dropped 3 bases and J dropped 0 bases, with 15 bases sitting between them. The CDR3 runs 17 residues. CDR3 residues: CASSDPKGDYSNQPQHF. The CDR3 coding sequence is TGCGCCAGCAGTGACCCCAAGGGGGATTATAGCAATCAGCCCCAGCATTTT.

The rearrangement joins TRBV5-1 to TRBJ2-1, with D possibly TRBD1 on 6 matching bases. CDR1 and CDR2 from the germline V gene are SGHRS and YFSETQ. The CDR3 has 16 residues. The V end was cut by 0 bases, the J end by 6 bases, with 16 bases between. In DNA form, the CDR3 reads TGCGCCAGCAGCTTGGCCGGGACAATACAATCCAATGAGCAGTTCTTC. Protein sequence: CASSLAGTIQSNEQFF.

The chain joins TRBV6-5 to TRBJ2-2; D may correspond to TRBD1 or TRBD2 (5 bases each). This CDR3 has 15 residues. Between the trimmed V and J ends, which lost 8 bases and 5 bases, there was a span of 18 bases. From germline, CDR1 is MNHEY and CDR2 SVGAGI. This chain's CDR3 is CASRPRGLGTGELFF. Here the CDR3 DNA reads TGTGCCAGCCGGCCGAGGGGCCTAGGGACCGGGGAGCTGTTTTTT.

The gene calls are TRBV18 and TRBJ1-1, with a possible D match to TRBD1 (6 bases). Trimming took 1 base from V and 1 from J, leaving 7 bases between them. The CDR3 sequence is 14 residues long. Germline V CDR1 and CDR2: KGHSH, LQKENI. Here the CDR3 reads CASSPQGQNTEAFF. CDR3 coding DNA: TGTGCCAGCTCACCACAGGGACAGAACACTGAAGCTTTCTTT.

The chain couples TRBV5-4 to TRBJ2-3, with 12 bases lining up with TRBD2. There are 15 residues in the CDR3. Germline V gene lookup returns CDR1 SGHNT and CDR2 YYREEE (reference sequence). The V gene end was trimmed by 3 bases and the J gene end by 9 bases; junction bases not matched to a gene: 8. This chain's CDR3 is CASSSRLAGVATQYF. CDR3 in DNA: TGTGCCAGCAGCTCTAGACTAGCGGGAGTGGCCACGCAGTATTTT. The whole variable domain, filled in from reference TRBV5-4 and TRBJ2-3, reads ETGVTQSPTHLIKTRGQQVTLRCSSQSGHNTVSWYQQALGQGPQFIFQYYREEENGRGNFPPRFSGLQFPNYSSELNVNALELDDSALYLCASSSRLAGVATQYFGPGTRLTVL.

The rearrangement joins TRBV28 to TRBJ2-7; 9 nucleotides align to TRBD1. V shed 7 bases and J 4 bases; nucleotides not matched to a gene: 5. Per the germline V gene, CDR1 is MDHEN and CDR2 is SYDVKM. The CDR3 is 13 amino acids. CDR3 in amino acids: CASTDRGPYEQYF. CDR3 bases: TGTGCCAGCACGGACAGGGGTCCTTACGAGCAGTACTTC.

The chain links TRBV6-5 to TRBJ2-1, with 8 bases matching TRBD1. This CDR3 has 13 residues. Germline V gives CDR1 MNHEY, CDR2 SVGAGI. The junction had 0 bases not matched to a gene; V was cut back by 1 base and J by 7 bases. CDR3 in DNA: TGTGCCAGCAGTTACTGGACAGGGAATGAGCAGTTCTTC. Translated, it gives CASSYWTGNEQFF.

The chain has TRBV27 and TRBJ2-7; 9 bases agree with TRBD2. J gave up 2 bases and V 2 bases, and 13 bases lay outside the gene matches. Germline V CDR1 and CDR2: MNHEY, SMNVEV (reference sequence). The CDR3 is made up of 18 amino acids. CDR3 protein: CASSLGTSLRTIPYEQYF. CDR3 sequence (DNA): TGTGCCAGCAGTTTAGGGACTAGCCTAAGGACTATCCCCTACGAGCAGTACTTC.

This clone was seen a handful of times. This sequence joins TRBV5-1 and TRBJ2-1; tentatively, D is TRBD1 or TRBD2 (6 bases each). V was shortened by 4 bases and J by 8 bases, with 13 bases between the two germline ends. The CDR3 has 13 residues. The V gene's germline CDR1 is SGHRS and CDR2 YFSETQ. CDR3 amino acids: CASSPGAGDEQFF. As DNA, the CDR3 is TGCGCCAGCAGCCCGGGGGCCGGGGATGAGCAGTTCTTC.

Regarding this clone: At one end, the junction sequence differs from germline, possibly due to a read error. The chain has TRBV29-1 and TRBJ1-3; D gene ambiguous. The CDR3 sequence is 13 residues long. The germline V gene has CDR1 SQVTM and CDR2 ANQGSEA. In DNA, the CDR3 is TGCAGCGTTGATGGAGGCTCTGGAGACACCATATATTTT. It specifies CSVDGGSGDTIYF. Looking up the rest from reference TRBV29-1 and TRBJ1-3 gives the full variable domain: SAVISQKPSRDICQRGTSLTIQCQVDSQVTMMFWYRQQPGQSLTLIATANQGSEATYESGFVIDKFPISRPNLTFSTLTVSNMSPEDSSIYLCSVDGGSGDTIYFGEGSWLTVV.